Included here is one T cell receptor beta chain sequence, with context. As yet, its antigen is unknown. This sample was included in a study of tumor-infiltrating lymphocytes in localized non-small cell lung cancer. Notes on the study in general: Available tissue quantity limited TCR sequencing to a patient subset. Compared with uninvolved lung, tumors showed higher T cell infiltration by TCRbeta sequencing. Tumor T-cell fraction from TCR sequencing was not associated with recurrence-free survival (p = 0.61).

TCRdb's table, derived via immunoSEQ multiplex PCR, lists solely in-frame clones and lacks some. The data show some 11,000 clones, approximately 64% seen once. V shed 1 base and J shed 8 bases, with 14 bases lying between them. Germline loops: CDR1 SEHNR, CDR2 FQNEAQ (reference sequence). The CDR3 contains 14 residues. The V and J genes are TRBV7-9 and TRBJ1-2, with a tentative D call TRBD1 (5 bases). The sequenced sample was lung tumor tissue. The clonotype was recovered from a human donor with non-small cell lung cancer. The CDR3 protein is CASSLEYGGEGYTF. In nucleotides, the CDR3 is TGTGCCAGCAGCTTAGAGTACGGAGGGGAGGGCTACACCTTC.